This T cell receptor beta chain was captured by sequencing in a study of shared clonotypes between healthy human individuals. For the study at large: Per-donor plates numbered three CD4 naive, three CD4 memory, two CD8 naive and one CD8 memory.

CDR1 SGDLS and CDR2 YYNGEE come from the germline V gene. Trimming at V came to 4 bases and at J to 4 bases, leaving 6 bases not matched to a gene. The CDR3 contains 15 residues. Generated by immunoSEQ multiplex PCR, the TCRdb table keeps only in-frame clones and is missing some. The profile shows around 1.1 million clones, about 84% of them singletons. The rearrangement links TRBV9 to TRBJ2-1, with TRBD2 identical over 9 bases. The specimen was memory CD4+ T cells from PBMCs. Subset specified: CD45RA-negative fraction. This clonotype originated in a man between 18 and 35 years old in good health. Some clones in this sample may be carry-over from other donors' samples. The CDR3 DNA is TGTGCCAGCAGCCTCGGACTAGCGACATACAATGAGCAGTTCTTC. Translation: CASSLGLATYNEQFF. Complete variable domain (other parts from reference TRBV9 and TRBJ2-1): DSGVTQTPKHLITATGQRVTLRCSPRSGDLSVYWYQQSLDQGLQFLIQYYNGEERAKGNILERFSAQQFPDLHSELNLSSLELGDSALYFCASSLGLATYNEQFFGPGTRLTVL.